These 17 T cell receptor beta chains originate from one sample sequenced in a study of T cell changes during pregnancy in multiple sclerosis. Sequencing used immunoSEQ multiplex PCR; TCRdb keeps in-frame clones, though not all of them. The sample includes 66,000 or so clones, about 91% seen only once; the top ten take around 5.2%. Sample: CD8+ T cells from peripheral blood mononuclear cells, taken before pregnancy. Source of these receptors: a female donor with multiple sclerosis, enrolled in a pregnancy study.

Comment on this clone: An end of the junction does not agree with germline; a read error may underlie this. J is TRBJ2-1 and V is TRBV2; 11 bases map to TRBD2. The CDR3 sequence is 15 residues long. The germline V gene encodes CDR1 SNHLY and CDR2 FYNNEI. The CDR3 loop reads CARSGTSGGGNEQFF. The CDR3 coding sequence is TGTGCCAGGAGTGGGACTAGCGGCGGTGGGAATGAGCAGTTCTTC.

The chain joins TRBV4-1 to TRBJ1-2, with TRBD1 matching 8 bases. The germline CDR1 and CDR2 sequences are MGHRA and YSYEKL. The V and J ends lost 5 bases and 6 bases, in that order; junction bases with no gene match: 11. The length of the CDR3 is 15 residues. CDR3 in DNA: TGCGCCAGCAGCTCCGGACAGGGAATTTTGCATGGCTACACCTTC. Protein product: CASSSGQGILHGYTF.

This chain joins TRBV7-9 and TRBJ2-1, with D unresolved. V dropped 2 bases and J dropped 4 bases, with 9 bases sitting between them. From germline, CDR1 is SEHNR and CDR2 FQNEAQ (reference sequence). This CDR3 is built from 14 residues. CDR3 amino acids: CASSLMTTYNEQFF. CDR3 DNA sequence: TGTGCCAGCAGCTTAATGACAACGTACAATGAGCAGTTCTTC.

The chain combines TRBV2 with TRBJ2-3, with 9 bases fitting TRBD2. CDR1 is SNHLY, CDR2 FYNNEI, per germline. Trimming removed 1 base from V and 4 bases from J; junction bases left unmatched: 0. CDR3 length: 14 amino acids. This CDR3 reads CASSEGTSADTQYF. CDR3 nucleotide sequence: TGTGCCAGCAGTGAAGGGACTAGCGCAGATACGCAGTATTTT. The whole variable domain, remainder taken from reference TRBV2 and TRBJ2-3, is EPEVTQTPSHQVTQMGQEVILRCVPISNHLYFYWYRQILGQKVEFLVSFYNNEISEKSEIFDDQFSVERPDGSNFTLKIRSTKLEDSAMYFCASSEGTSADTQYFGPGTRLTVL.

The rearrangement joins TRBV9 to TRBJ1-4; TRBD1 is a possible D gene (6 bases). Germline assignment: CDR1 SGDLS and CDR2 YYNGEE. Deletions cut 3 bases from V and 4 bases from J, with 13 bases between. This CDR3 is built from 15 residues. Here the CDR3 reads CASSAHGTSNEKLFF. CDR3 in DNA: TGTGCCAGCAGCGCCCATGGGACAAGTAATGAAAAACTGTTTTTT.

The CDR3 here is CASSWAEKLFF. In nucleotides, the CDR3 is TGTGCCAGCAGCTGGGCGGAAAAACTGTTTTTT. The chain is built from TRBV7-8 and TRBJ1-4; no reliable D call. This CDR3 contains 11 residues. The V gene's germline CDR1 is SGHVS and CDR2 FQNEAQ. V was pared by 4 bases and J by 8 bases, with 5 bases between. The entire variable domain, with the rest obtained from reference TRBV7-8 and TRBJ1-4, is as follows: GAGVSQSPRYKVAKRGQDVALRCDPISGHVSLFWYQQALGQGPEFLTYFQNEAQLDKSGLPSDRFFAERPEGSVSTLKIQRTQQEDSAVYLCASSWAEKLFFGSGTQLSVL.

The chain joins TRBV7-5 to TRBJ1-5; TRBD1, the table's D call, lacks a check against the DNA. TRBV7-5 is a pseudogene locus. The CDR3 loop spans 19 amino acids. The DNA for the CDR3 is TGTGCCAGAAGCTCAACTCCGGGACAGCGGCGGGTTAGCAATCAGCCCCAGCATTTT. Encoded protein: CARSSTPGQRRVSNQPQHF.

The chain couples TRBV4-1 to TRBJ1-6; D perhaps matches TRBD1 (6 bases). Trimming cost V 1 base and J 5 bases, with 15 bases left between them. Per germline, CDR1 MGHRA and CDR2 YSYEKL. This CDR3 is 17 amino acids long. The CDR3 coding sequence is TGCGCCAGCAGCCAAGTGGCTTCACAGGGTAATAATTCACCCCTCCACTTT. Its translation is CASSQVASQGNNSPLHF.

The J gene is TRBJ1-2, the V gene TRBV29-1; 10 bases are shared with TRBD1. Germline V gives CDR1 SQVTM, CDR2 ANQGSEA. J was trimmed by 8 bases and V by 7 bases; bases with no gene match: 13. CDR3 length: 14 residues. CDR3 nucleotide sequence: TGCAGCGCCGAGGACAGGGGGGGTAGAACGGGCTACACCTTC. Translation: CSAEDRGGRTGYTF.

The CDR3 sequence is CASSLGSGYEQYF. Here the CDR3 DNA reads TGTGCCAGCAGCTTAGGAAGCGGGTACGAGCAGTACTTC. The chain recombines TRBV5-4 with TRBJ2-7, with D possibly matching TRBD2 (6 bases). Trimming cost V 2 bases and J 4 bases, with 10 bases left between them. CDR1 is SGHNT and CDR2 is YYREEE in the germline V gene (reference sequence). The CDR3 is made up of 13 amino acids.

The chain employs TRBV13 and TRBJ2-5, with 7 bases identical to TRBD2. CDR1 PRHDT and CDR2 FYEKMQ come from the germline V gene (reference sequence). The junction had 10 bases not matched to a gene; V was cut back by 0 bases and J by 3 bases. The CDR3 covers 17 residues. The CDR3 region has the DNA TGTGCCAGCAGCTTAGGCCGATCGGGACGGGGGGAAGAGACCCAGTACTTC. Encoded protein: CASSLGRSGRGEETQYF.

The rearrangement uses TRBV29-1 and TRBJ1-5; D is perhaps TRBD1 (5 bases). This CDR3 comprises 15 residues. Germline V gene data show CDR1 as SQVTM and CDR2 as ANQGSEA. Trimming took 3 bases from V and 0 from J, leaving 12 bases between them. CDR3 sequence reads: CSVDRQRNSNQPQHF. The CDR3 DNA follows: TGCAGCGTTGACAGACAGAGAAATAGCAATCAGCCCCAGCATTTT. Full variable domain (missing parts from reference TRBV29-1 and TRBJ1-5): SAVISQKPSRDICQRGTSLTIQCQVDSQVTMMFWYRQQPGQSLTLIATANQGSEATYESGFVIDKFPISRPNLTFSTLTVSNMSPEDSSIYLCSVDRQRNSNQPQHFGDGTRLSIL.

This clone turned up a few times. CDR3 region: CASSLSAGISPLHF. As DNA, the CDR3 is TGTGCCAGCAGTTTATCAGCAGGTATTTCACCCCTCCACTTT. The chain has TRBV27 and TRBJ1-6; no firm D call. The length of the CDR3 is 14 residues. Germline V gene lookup returns CDR1 MNHEY and CDR2 SMNVEV (reference sequence). V was pared by 0 bases and J by 9 bases, with 9 bases between.

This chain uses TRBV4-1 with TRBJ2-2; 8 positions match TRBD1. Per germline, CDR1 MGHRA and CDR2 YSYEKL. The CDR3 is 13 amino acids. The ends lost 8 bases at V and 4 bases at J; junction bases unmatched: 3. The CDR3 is CASGDRSTGELFF. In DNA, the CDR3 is TGCGCCAGCGGGGACAGGTCCACCGGGGAGCTGTTTTTT.

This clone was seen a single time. CDR3: CSVEDHRDGYTF. In nucleotides, the CDR3 is TGCAGCGTTGAAGACCACCGAGATGGCTACACCTTC. The chain links TRBV29-1 to TRBJ1-2; D is uncertain. This CDR3 comprises 12 residues. V was trimmed by 0 bases and J by 6 bases, leaving 8 bases between them. The germline CDR1 and CDR2 sequences are SQVTM and ANQGSEA.

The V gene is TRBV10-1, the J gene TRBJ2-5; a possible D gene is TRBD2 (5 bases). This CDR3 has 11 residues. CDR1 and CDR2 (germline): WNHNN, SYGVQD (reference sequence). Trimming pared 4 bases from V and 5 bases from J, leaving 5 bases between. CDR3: CASSGGETQYF. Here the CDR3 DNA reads TGCGCCAGCAGTGGAGGGGAGACCCAGTACTTC.

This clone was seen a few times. CDR3 region: CASSPPGTGELFF. Written as DNA, the CDR3 is TGTGCCAGCAGCCCCCCGGGCACCGGGGAGCTGTTTTTT. The J gene is TRBJ2-2, the V gene TRBV5-5; the D is unclear. Germline values: CDR1 SGHKS, CDR2 YYEKEE (reference sequence). The V end was cut by 4 bases, the J end by 4 bases, with 8 bases between. The CDR3 runs to 13 residues.